This entry lists 20 T cell receptor beta chains sequenced from one sample in a study of blood T cell repertoires in COVID-19. The assay was immunoSEQ multiplex PCR, and TCRdb's table has in-frame clones only and misses some. There are around 65,000 clones in the sample; 70% to 85% occur only once, and around 15% lies in the top ten. Sequenced input: peripheral blood. Every receptor here comes from a man older than 75 with active COVID-19.

This clone was recorded many times. The rearrangement joins TRBV19 to TRBJ2-2, with TRBD1 matching over 7 bases. The V gene end was trimmed by 7 bases and the J gene end by 0 bases; junction bases not matched to a gene: 8. The CDR3 extends over 16 amino acids. CDR1 and CDR2 (germline): LNHDA, SQIVND (reference sequence). Written as DNA, the CDR3 is TGTGCCAGTAACGAAGGGGGCCTCGCGAACACCGGGGAGCTGTTTTTT. Protein sequence: CASNEGGLANTGELFF.

The chain couples TRBV24-1 to TRBJ2-1; TRBD1 matches at 10 bases. Germline lookup yields CDR1 KGHDR and CDR2 SFDVKD. Unmatched junction bases numbered 13, after V lost 9 bases and J lost 6 bases. This CDR3 has 16 amino acids. The CDR3 DNA follows: TGTGCCACCTCCCCTTTAGGGACAGGGGTACTCAATGAGCAGTTCTTC. Residues: CATSPLGTGVLNEQFF.

This clone was observed once. V is TRBV9 and J is TRBJ1-4; TRBD1 aligns across 7 bases. Germline V lookup: CDR1 SGDLS, CDR2 YYNGEE. V lost 0 bases and J lost 4; bases outside the gene matches: 3. The CDR3 has 15 amino acids. The DNA of the CDR3 is TGTGCCAGCAGCGTAGGGCAGGGGGGTAATGAAAAACTGTTTTTT. Translation: CASSVGQGGNEKLFF.

The chain uses TRBV6-1 and TRBJ2-3, with a possible D match to TRBD2 (7 bases). From germline, CDR1 is MNHNS and CDR2 SASEGT. The CDR3 length is 15 residues. V lost 3 bases to trimming and J lost 5 bases, with 15 bases between them. The CDR3 sequence is CASSEIGGAIDTQYF. The CDR3 nucleotides are TGTGCCAGCAGTGAGATTGGGGGGGCAATAGATACGCAGTATTTT.

The chain combines TRBV21-1 with TRBJ1-2; the D segment call TRBD1 is taken from the table without a DNA check. TRBV21-1 is annotated as a pseudogene. The CDR3 loop spans 15 amino acids. CDR3 in DNA: TGTGCCAGCAGCAAAAAGGGGGAGGACAGGGACGGCTACACCTTC. This sequence encodes CASSKKGEDRDGYTF.

The V gene is TRBV20-1, the J gene TRBJ1-4; no definite D call. The CDR3 is 12 residues long. Germline loops: CDR1 DFQATT, CDR2 SNEGSKA (reference sequence). V was trimmed by 3 bases and J by 4 bases, leaving 6 bases between them. The CDR3 sequence is CSASLGNEKLFF. CDR3 DNA: TGCAGTGCTAGTCTCGGTAATGAAAAACTGTTTTTT.

The V gene is TRBV9, the J gene TRBJ2-3, with TRBD2 matching over 7 bases. Trimming took 7 bases from V and 2 from J; bases not matched to a gene: 1. Germline V gives CDR1 SGDLS, CDR2 YYNGEE. The CDR3 is made up of 12 amino acids. CDR3: CASGGDTDTQYF. The CDR3 nucleotides read TGTGCCAGCGGGGGGGACACAGATACGCAGTATTTT.

This clone has more than one count but fewer than ten. The rearrangement joins TRBV4-1 to TRBJ2-1; 13 nucleotides agree with TRBD2. The germline CDR1 and CDR2 sequences are MGHRA and YSYEKL. This CDR3 has 17 residues. The trim removed 0 bases at V and 10 bases at J, leaving 9 bases unmatched. The CDR3: CASSQEGGLAGASEQFF. The CDR3 DNA follows: TGCGCCAGCAGCCAAGAAGGTGGACTAGCGGGGGCGTCGGAGCAGTTCTTC.

The genes are TRBV4-2 and TRBJ2-2, with 10 nucleotides matching TRBD2. The CDR3 runs to 17 residues. Trimming at V came to 3 bases and at J to 4 bases, leaving 8 bases not matched to a gene. Germline V lookup: CDR1 LGHNA, CDR2 YNFKEQ. CDR3 sequence: CASSQVSLAGATGELFF. DNA of the CDR3: TGTGCCAGCAGCCAGGTTTCCCTAGCGGGAGCCACCGGGGAGCTGTTTTTT.

The CDR3 DNA reads as TGTGCCAGTAGTACGCAGACAGAAAATACGCAGTATTTT. Translation: CASSTQTENTQYF. J is TRBJ2-3 and V is TRBV19; maybe TRBD1 (5 bases). This CDR3 is built from 13 residues. Germline assignment: CDR1 LNHDA and CDR2 SQIVND (reference sequence). V lost 4 bases to trimming and J lost 7 bases, with 12 bases between them.

The chain is built from TRBV12-3 or TRBV12-4 and TRBJ1-2, with unresolved D. Trimming took off 6 bases at V and 8 bases at J, with 10 bases between the two ends. CDR3 length: 11 amino acids. CDR3 sequence (DNA): TGTGCCAGCAGCTCCGGGGTAGGCTACACCTTC. This gives the protein CASSSGVGYTF.

The chain combines TRBV5-6 with TRBJ1-2, with 7 positions matching TRBD1. The length of the CDR3 is 15 residues. Germline lookup yields CDR1 SGHDT and CDR2 YYEEEE. J lost 4 bases, V lost 3 bases, and 9 bases had no gene match. CDR3 in DNA: TGTGCCAGCAGCTCCCGGGACAGAATCCGCTATGGCTACACCTTC. Translated: CASSSRDRIRYGYTF.

The chain carries TRBV7-9 and TRBJ2-1; TRBD2 agrees at 8 bases. The CDR3 contains 14 residues. After removal of 4 bases from V and 8 bases from J, the junction contained 7 bases not matched to a gene. Per germline, CDR1 SEHNR and CDR2 FQNEAQ (reference sequence). Here the CDR3 DNA reads TGTGCCAGCAGCTCGGGGACTAGTATCTATGAGCAGTTCTTC. Protein sequence: CASSSGTSIYEQFF.

The chain recombines TRBV10-3 with TRBJ2-7; D is possibly TRBD2 (6 bases). The germline CDR1 and CDR2 sequences are ENHRY and SYGVKD. The CDR3 sequence is 14 residues long. V shed 0 bases and J shed 2 bases, with 8 bases lying between them. CDR3 DNA: TGTGCCATCAGTGAGTCGGGGGGAACCTACGAGCAGTACTTC. Protein sequence: CAISESGGTYEQYF.

To note about this clone: This sample includes further DNA sequences coding for the same CDR3. This chain links TRBV30 with TRBJ1-1, with 7 bases fitting TRBD1. The CDR3 contains 14 residues. The trim removed 5 bases at V and 3 bases at J, leaving 9 bases unmatched. Germline V gene sequence: CDR1 GTSNPN, CDR2 SVGIG (reference sequence). CDR3 bases: TGTGCCTGGCTAGACAGGGCAGGGTACACTGAAGCTTTCTTT. Protein: CAWLDRAGYTEAFF.

This sequence joins TRBV7-6 and TRBJ2-2; 9 bases match TRBD2. Germline trimming cut 5 bases from V and 2 bases from J; bases unmatched to any gene: 3. The CDR3 spans 15 residues. CDR1 and CDR2 (germline): SGHVS, FNYEAQ. CDR3 DNA sequence: TGTGCCAGCAGCCCTAGCGGGACAAACACCGGGGAGCTGTTTTTT. Encoded protein: CASSPSGTNTGELFF.

The rearrangement uses TRBV7-2 and TRBJ2-7; D gene unclear. Looked up from germline, CDR1 is SGHTA and CDR2 is FQGNSA. This CDR3 has 15 amino acids. The V end lost 5 bases, the J end lost 1 base, and 15 bases lay between the germline ends. CDR3 DNA sequence: TGTGCCAGCAGCCCTAGACCTCCCGAATCCTACGAGCAGTACTTC. Translated: CASSPRPPESYEQYF.

This clone was seen once. V usage is TRBV7-2 and J usage is TRBJ2-2, with 7 bases fitting TRBD1. V was pared by 1 base and J by 4 bases, with 3 bases of the junction left unmatched. Germline CDR1 reads SGHTA; CDR2 reads FQGNSA. This CDR3 spans 15 amino acids. The CDR3 DNA reads TGTGCCAGCAGCTTAGTAACAGGGGTCACCGGGGAGCTGTTTTTT. It encodes CASSLVTGVTGELFF. The whole variable domain, remainder taken from reference TRBV7-2 and TRBJ2-2, is GAGVSQSPSNKVTEKGKDVELRCDPISGHTALYWYRQSLGQGLEFLIYFQGNSAPDKSGLPSDRFSAERTGGSVSTLTIQRTQQEDSAVYLCASSLVTGVTGELFFGEGSRLTVL.

The chain employs TRBV19 and TRBJ2-1; D perhaps matches TRBD1 (8 bases). CDR1 is LNHDA, CDR2 SQIVND, per germline (reference sequence). This CDR3 has 21 amino acids. V was shortened by 2 bases and J by 4 bases, with 30 bases between the two germline ends. The CDR3 coding sequence is TGTGCCAGTAGTATACGACAGGGGCTCGGAGGCGGGAGCCTCTTTTACAATGAGCAGTTCTTC. Encoded protein: CASSIRQGLGGGSLFYNEQFF.

This chain joins TRBV18 and TRBJ2-2, with 10 bases lining up with TRBD2. There are 16 residues in the CDR3. The junction had 7 bases not matched to a gene; V was cut back by 5 bases and J by 4 bases. Germline V CDR1 and CDR2: KGHSH, LQKENI. The CDR3 here is CASSSQRGGATGELFF. The CDR3 DNA reads TGTGCCAGCTCATCGCAGCGGGGGGGCGCCACCGGGGAGCTGTTTTTT.